This T cell receptor beta chain was recovered during a study of chemoradiotherapy in HPV16-positive cancers. The CDR3 has 15 residues. Trimming took 1 base from V and 1 from J, leaving 10 bases between them. CDR1 SGHTA and CDR2 FQGNSA come from the germline V gene. To note about this clone: The antigen remains undetermined.

Produced via immunoSEQ multiplex PCR; TCRdb's table is partial and in-frame only. The sample contains about 5,000 clones, around 88% of which appear only once. Study-level findings and limits: Candidate HPV-specific clones and E7-related TCR motifs grew in tumor during treatment. Functional assays defining HPV-specific T cells used only a couple of HPV16-positive patients. Better recurrence-free survival went with HPV-responsive T-cell expansion in HPV16-positive patients.

This specimen was tumor tissue, taken from a patient who underwent chemoradiotherapy. The receptor was isolated from a human donor with HPV-associated anogenital cancer. The rearrangement joins TRBV7-2 to TRBJ1-1, with D uncertain. Here the CDR3 reads CASSLEEGGNTEAFF. The CDR3 DNA is TGTGCCAGCAGCTTAGAGGAGGGAGGGAACACTGAAGCTTTCTTT.